The count of the clone carrying this T cell receptor (beta chain) is one. The CDR3 is made up of 17 amino acids. From germline, CDR1 is SGHNT and CDR2 YYREEE (reference sequence). Trimming took 0 bases from V and 0 from J; bases not matched to a gene: 6. This sample was taken from a study of blood T cell repertoires in COVID-19. Study information: COVID-19 samples from acute and convalescent phases originated in the United States, Italy and Spain. The analysed material was cDNA or gDNA that came from T cells, B-cell-depleted T cells, or PBMCs.

In the authors' workflow: Reference gene primers were amplified, and this amplification served to estimate nucleated cell counts. Measured with immunoSEQ multiplex PCR; TCRdb has only the in-frame clones, and not every one. V and J calls and clone size follow that table, whereas D and trimming were derived from the DNA. The table records about 260,000 clones, roughly 86% of them present only once. The sequence was collected from a middle-aged man with active or convalescent COVID-19. The chain combines TRBV5-4 with TRBJ2-3; 8 bases agree with TRBD2. The sequenced sample was peripheral blood. CDR3 residues: CASSLAGGGQSTDTQYF. CDR3 in DNA: TGTGCCAGCAGCTTGGCCGGGGGGGGCCAAAGCACAGATACGCAGTATTTT.